Below are 12 T cell receptor beta chains sequenced from a single sample in a study of shared clonotypes between healthy human individuals. Using immunoSEQ multiplex PCR, the repertoire was profiled, and TCRdb retains in-frame clones only, with some absent. Among about 2,500,000 clones listed, 90% to 95% were seen once. Specimen: naive CD4+ T cells sorted from blood. The subset is: CD45RA+ positively selected. All receptors come from a man between 18 and 35 years old in good health.

The V call is TRBV5-1, the J call TRBJ2-1; TRBD2 matches 13 bases. V shed 5 bases, J shed 0 bases, and the junction held 5 bases outside the gene matches. The CDR3 runs 17 residues. From germline, CDR1 is SGHRS and CDR2 YFSETQ. CDR3 amino acids: CASSRTSGGSSYNEQFF. For the CDR3, the DNA is TGCGCCAGCAGTCGGACTAGCGGGGGCAGCTCCTACAATGAGCAGTTCTTC.

The sample holds one count of this clone. In the same sample, other DNA sequences code for this CDR3. V gene TRBV6-1 combines with J gene TRBJ2-7; 11 nucleotides align to TRBD1. J gave up 4 bases and V 4 bases, and 3 bases lay outside the gene matches. Per the germline V gene, CDR1 is MNHNS and CDR2 is SASEGT. The CDR3 is 14 amino acids. The CDR3 region has the DNA TGTGCCAGCAGTGGCCGGGACAGGGGGTACGAGCAGTACTTC. Encoded protein: CASSGRDRGYEQYF.

The chain joins TRBV6-1 to TRBJ2-3; 7 bases are shared with TRBD2. V was clipped by 1 base and J by 2 bases; unmatched bases: 6. Looked up from germline, CDR1 is MNHNS and CDR2 is SASEGT. The CDR3 length is 16 residues. The CDR3 DNA reads TGTGCCAGCAGTGAAGGGGCTAGCGGCCTCACAGATACGCAGTATTTT. As protein: CASSEGASGLTDTQYF.

This chain uses TRBV11-2 with TRBJ1-3; TRBD1 is a possible D gene (5 bases). Germline loops: CDR1 SGHAT, CDR2 FQNNGV. V gave up 2 bases and J gave up 0 bases, with 11 bases separating them. CDR3 length equals 16 residues. The CDR3 loop reads CASSLRGGSSGNTIYF. CDR3 nucleotides: TGTGCCAGCAGCTTAAGGGGAGGGAGCTCTGGAAACACCATATATTTT.

Only one count was recorded for this clone. The chain is built from TRBV4-1 and TRBJ2-7; D is perhaps TRBD2 (5 bases). The CDR3 is 16 amino acids. Germline assignment: CDR1 MGHRA and CDR2 YSYEKL. V gave up 1 base and J gave up 2 bases, with 15 bases separating them. The CDR3 sequence is CASSQGRTHTPYEQYF. The CDR3 DNA reads TGCGCCAGCAGCCAAGGAAGGACTCATACACCCTACGAGCAGTACTTC.

The chain recombines TRBV19 with TRBJ2-3; D not resolved. The CDR3 consists of 13 residues. With 3 bases removed from V and 3 bases from J, the gap between germline ends came to 7 bases. Germline-derived CDR1 and CDR2 are LNHDA and SQIVND (reference sequence). This CDR3 reads CASSIRPTDTQYF. Written as DNA, the CDR3 is TGTGCCAGTAGTATTCGCCCAACAGATACGCAGTATTTT.

A remark on this clone: The junction does not match germline at one end; this may be a read error. V and J are TRBV28 and TRBJ2-1, with TRBD1 matching over 12 bases. This CDR3 contains 15 residues. Germline assignment: CDR1 MDHEN and CDR2 SYDVKM. In nucleotides, the CDR3 is TGTGCCAGCAGTTTTTCGGGACAGGGGGCGAATGGGCAGTTCTTC. Amino acid sequence: CASSFSGQGANGQFF.

The chain recombines TRBV7-9 with TRBJ2-7; TRBD2 matches 9 bases. Trimming cost V 4 bases and J 5 bases; bases outside gene matches: 12. This CDR3 comprises 16 residues. Germline-derived CDR1 and CDR2 are SEHNR and FQNEAQ (reference sequence). CDR3 DNA: TGTGCCAGCAGCTGGTACGCTGGCGGGGGGGCCGACGAGCAGTACTTC. Encoded protein: CASSWYAGGGADEQYF.

The chain has TRBV5-3 and TRBJ1-2; D is undetermined. TRBV5-3 is marked as an open reading frame, function uncertain. The CDR3 length is 14 residues. Trimming took 4 bases from V and 4 from J, leaving 14 bases between them. The CDR3 nucleotides read TGTGCCAGAAGCACTTGCGGGGTCCGCTATGGCTACACCTTC. It is translated as CARSTCGVRYGYTF.

The gene calls are TRBV28 and TRBJ2-7, with TRBD1 matching over 7 bases. The V gene end was trimmed by 5 bases and the J gene end by 6 bases; junction bases not matched to a gene: 16. This CDR3 contains 16 residues. Germline V gives CDR1 MDHEN, CDR2 SYDVKM. The CDR3 loop reads CASSPLSPGQLGEQYF. The CDR3 DNA follows: TGTGCCAGCAGTCCCCTCTCTCCGGGACAGCTGGGCGAGCAGTACTTC. Full variable domain (rest looked up from reference TRBV28 and TRBJ2-7): DVKVTQSSRYLVKRTGEKVFLECVQDMDHENMFWYRQDPGLGLRLIYFSYDVKMKEKGDIPEGYSVSREKKERFSLILESASTNQTSMYLCASSPLSPGQLGEQYFGPGTRLTVT.

There are a few counts of this clone. The chain combines TRBV6-6 with TRBJ1-1, with D maybe TRBD1 (5 bases). CDR3 size: 11 residues. Germline V gene sequence: CDR1 MNHNY, CDR2 SVGAGI (reference sequence). V was clipped by 2 bases and J by 11 bases, with 9 bases between them. CDR3 bases: TGTGCCAGCAGTTACGGGGACGCTGCTTTCTTT. It encodes CASSYGDAAFF.

The V and J genes are TRBV28 and TRBJ1-6; TRBD1 matches 7 bases. This CDR3 spans 17 amino acids. Unmatched junction bases numbered 13, after V lost 2 bases and J lost 9 bases. From germline, CDR1 is MDHEN and CDR2 SYDVKM. CDR3 residues: CASSLGSRRGHSSPLHF. The DNA for the CDR3 is TGTGCCAGCAGTTTAGGATCCAGGAGGGGGCATAGTTCACCCCTCCACTTT.